The text below deals with one TCR beta chain. The antigen remains undetermined. The PCR had 60 Vbeta and 13 Jbeta primers. TCRdb's table, derived via immunoSEQ multiplex PCR, lists solely in-frame clones and lacks some. The sample lists about 160,000 clones; about 77% were seen once. This entry comes from a study of cytomegalovirus exposure and HLA in healthy donors. Findings and limits, study-wide: Relative to the roughly 690-donor mean, N-insertions were reportedly fewer in an Asian-associated ancestry cluster in a later analysis.

Trimming removed 7 bases from V and 2 bases from J, with 12 bases in between. The CDR3 spans 13 residues. Germline V gives CDR1 SGHRS, CDR2 YFSETQ. The receptor was isolated from a male donor in good health and CMV-seropositive. The V call is TRBV5-1, the J call TRBJ2-5, with D perhaps TRBD2 (6 bases). The source material was PBMCs. The CDR3 nucleotides are TGCGCCAGCGAGGGCGGGGATCAAGAGACCCAGTACTTC. The encoded protein is CASEGGDQETQYF.